The subject of this entry is one T cell receptor (beta chain). These gene names are mouse names. Sequencing ends 4 residues short of the CDR3 end; the germline J gene provides the rest. RNA extraction and reverse transcription yielded cDNA as sequencing template. Sequencing was performed with immunoSEQ multiplex PCR; in TCRdb, only in-frame clones are kept and a portion is missing. The sample presents roughly 120,000 clones, none singletons. These data belong to a study of CD8+ T cells in alopecia areata. CDR1 is FNHDT and CDR2 is SITEND in the germline V gene (reference sequence). Trimming shortened V by 3 bases and J by 0 bases, and 13 bases separated the two germline ends. The length of the CDR3 is 15 residues.

The sequenced sample consisted of lesional skin. This chain links TRBV19 with TRBJ2-7, with D unclear. This clonotype was obtained from a C3H/HeJ mouse with alopecia areata. MHC haplotype of the mouse line: H2-k. The sequenced CDR3 bases are TGTGCCAGCAGTACCTTACAAAAAAACTCCTAT. Protein: CASSTLQKNSY. The whole CDR3 sequence is CASSTLQKNSYEQYF. Combining the CDR3 with reference TRBV19 and TRBJ2-7 gives the whole variable domain GGIITQTPKFLIGQEGQKLTLKCQQNFNHDTMYWYRQDSGKGLRLIYYSITENDLQKGDLSEGYDASREKKSSFSLTVTSAQKNEMAVFLCASSTLQKNSYEQYFGPGTRLTVL.